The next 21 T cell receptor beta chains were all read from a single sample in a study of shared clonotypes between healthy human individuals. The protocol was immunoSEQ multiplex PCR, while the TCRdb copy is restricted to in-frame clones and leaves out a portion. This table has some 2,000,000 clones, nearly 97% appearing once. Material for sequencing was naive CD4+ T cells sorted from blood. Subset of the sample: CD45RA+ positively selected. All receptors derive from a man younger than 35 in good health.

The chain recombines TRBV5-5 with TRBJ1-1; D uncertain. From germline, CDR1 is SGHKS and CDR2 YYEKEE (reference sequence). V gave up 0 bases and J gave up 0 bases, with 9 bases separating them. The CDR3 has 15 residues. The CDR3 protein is CASSLGSRVNTEAFF. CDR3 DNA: TGTGCCAGCAGCTTGGGCTCCCGGGTGAACACTGAAGCTTTCTTT.

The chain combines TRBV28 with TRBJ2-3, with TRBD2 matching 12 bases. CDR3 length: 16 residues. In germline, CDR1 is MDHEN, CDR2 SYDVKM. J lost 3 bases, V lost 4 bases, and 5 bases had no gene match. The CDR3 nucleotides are TGTGCCAGCAGTTCGGCTAGCGGGGGGGCAACAGATACGCAGTATTTT. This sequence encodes CASSSASGGATDTQYF. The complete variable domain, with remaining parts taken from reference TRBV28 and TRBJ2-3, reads DVKVTQSSRYLVKRTGEKVFLECVQDMDHENMFWYRQDPGLGLRLIYFSYDVKMKEKGDIPEGYSVSREKKERFSLILESASTNQTSMYLCASSSASGGATDTQYFGPGTRLTVL.

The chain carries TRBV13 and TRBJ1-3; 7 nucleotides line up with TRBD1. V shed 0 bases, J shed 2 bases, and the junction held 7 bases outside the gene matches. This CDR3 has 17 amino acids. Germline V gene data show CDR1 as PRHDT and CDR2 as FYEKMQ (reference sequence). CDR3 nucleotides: TGTGCCAGCAGCTTAGGAAACAGGGGAGGCACTGGAAACACCATATATTTT. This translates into CASSLGNRGGTGNTIYF. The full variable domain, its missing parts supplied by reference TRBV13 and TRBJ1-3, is AAGVIQSPRHLIKEKRETATLKCYPIPRHDTVYWYQQGPGQDPQFLISFYEKMQSDKGSIPDRFSAQQFSDYHSELNMSSLELGDSALYFCASSLGNRGGTGNTIYFGEGSWLTVV.

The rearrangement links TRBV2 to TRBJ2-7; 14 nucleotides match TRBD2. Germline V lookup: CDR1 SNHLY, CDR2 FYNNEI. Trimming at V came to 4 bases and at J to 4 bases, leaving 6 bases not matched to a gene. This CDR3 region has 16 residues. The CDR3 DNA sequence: TGTGCCAGCAGTGCAACCTGGACTAGCGGGGGGTACGAGCAGTACTTC. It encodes CASSATWTSGGYEQYF.

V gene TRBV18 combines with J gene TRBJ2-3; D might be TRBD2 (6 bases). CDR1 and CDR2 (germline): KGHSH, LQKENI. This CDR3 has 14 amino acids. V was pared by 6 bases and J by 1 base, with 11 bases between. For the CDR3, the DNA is TGTGCCAGCTCCTCCTCGGGGGGCACAGATACGCAGTATTTT. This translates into CASSSSGGTDTQYF.

The CDR3 DNA sequence: TGTGCCAGCAGCTCCCACGGGGGGGTCCAAGAGACCCAGTACTTC. It specifies CASSSHGGVQETQYF. The chain uses TRBV7-2 and TRBJ2-5; TRBD2 matches at 8 bases. The germline V gene encodes CDR1 SGHTA and CDR2 FQGNSA. CDR3 length: 15 residues. J gave up 1 base and V 4 bases, and 5 bases lay outside the gene matches.

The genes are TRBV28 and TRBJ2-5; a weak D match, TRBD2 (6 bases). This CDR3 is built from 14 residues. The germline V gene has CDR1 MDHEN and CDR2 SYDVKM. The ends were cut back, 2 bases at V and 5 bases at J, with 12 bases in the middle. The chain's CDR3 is CASSLGGAMETQYF. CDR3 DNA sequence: TGTGCCAGCAGTTTAGGAGGGGCGATGGAGACCCAGTACTTC. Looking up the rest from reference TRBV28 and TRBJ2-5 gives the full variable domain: DVKVTQSSRYLVKRTGEKVFLECVQDMDHENMFWYRQDPGLGLRLIYFSYDVKMKEKGDIPEGYSVSREKKERFSLILESASTNQTSMYLCASSLGGAMETQYFGPGTRLLVL.

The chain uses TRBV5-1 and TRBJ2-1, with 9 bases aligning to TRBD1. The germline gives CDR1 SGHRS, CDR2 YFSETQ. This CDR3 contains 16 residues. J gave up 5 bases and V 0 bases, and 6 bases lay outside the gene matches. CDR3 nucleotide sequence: TGCGCCAGCAGCTTGGCAACCGGGACAGGGAACAATGAGCAGTTCTTC. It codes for CASSLATGTGNNEQFF.

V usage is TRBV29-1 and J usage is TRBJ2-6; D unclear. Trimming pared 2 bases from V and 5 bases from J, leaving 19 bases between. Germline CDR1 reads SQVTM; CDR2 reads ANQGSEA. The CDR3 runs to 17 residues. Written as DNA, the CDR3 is TGCAGCGTTGAATTGCCACTAATACAAAGTCGGGCCAACGTCCTGACTTTC. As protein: CSVELPLIQSRANVLTF.

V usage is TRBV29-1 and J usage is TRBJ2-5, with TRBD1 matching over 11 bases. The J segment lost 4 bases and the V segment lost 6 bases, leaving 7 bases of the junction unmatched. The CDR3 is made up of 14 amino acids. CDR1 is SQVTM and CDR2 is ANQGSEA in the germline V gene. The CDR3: CSVQTGTGGETQYF. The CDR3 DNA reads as TGCAGCGTCCAAACCGGGACAGGGGGAGAGACCCAGTACTTC. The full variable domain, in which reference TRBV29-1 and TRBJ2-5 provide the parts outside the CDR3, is SAVISQKPSRDICQRGTSLTIQCQVDSQVTMMFWYRQQPGQSLTLIATANQGSEATYESGFVIDKFPISRPNLTFSTLTVSNMSPEDSSIYLCSVQTGTGGETQYFGPGTRLLVL.

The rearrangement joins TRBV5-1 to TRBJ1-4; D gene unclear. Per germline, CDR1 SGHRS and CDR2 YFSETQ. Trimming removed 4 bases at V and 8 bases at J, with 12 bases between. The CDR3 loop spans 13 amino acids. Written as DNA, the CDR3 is TGCGCCAGCAGCAAGAGCGAAAGAGAAAAACTGTTTTTT. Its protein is CASSKSEREKLFF.

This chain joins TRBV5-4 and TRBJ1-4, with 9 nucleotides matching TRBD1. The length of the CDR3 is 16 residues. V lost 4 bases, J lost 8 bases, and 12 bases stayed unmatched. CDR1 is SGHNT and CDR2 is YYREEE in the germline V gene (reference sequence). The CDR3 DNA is TGTGCCAGCAGCCAGAGAACAGGGGGCGCGGGGGAAAAACTGTTTTTT. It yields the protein CASSQRTGGAGEKLFF.

CDR3 protein: CAWSINRNTEAFF. The DNA for the CDR3 is TGTGCCTGGAGTATCAACAGGAACACTGAAGCTTTCTTT. This chain joins TRBV30 and TRBJ1-1, with unresolved D. The CDR3 spans 13 residues. The V and J ends lost 2 bases and 1 base respectively, with 8 bases between them. The germline V gene has CDR1 GTSNPN and CDR2 SVGIG (reference sequence).

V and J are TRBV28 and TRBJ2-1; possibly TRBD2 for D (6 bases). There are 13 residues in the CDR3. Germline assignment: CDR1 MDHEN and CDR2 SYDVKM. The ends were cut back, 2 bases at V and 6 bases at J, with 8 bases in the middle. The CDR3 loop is CASSLGGFNEQFF. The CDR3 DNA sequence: TGTGCCAGCAGTTTAGGAGGGTTCAATGAGCAGTTCTTC.

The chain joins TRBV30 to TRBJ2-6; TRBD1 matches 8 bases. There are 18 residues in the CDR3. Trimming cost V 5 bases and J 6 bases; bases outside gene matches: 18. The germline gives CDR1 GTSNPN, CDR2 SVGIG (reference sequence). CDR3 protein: CAWDPGQGLTLMANVLTF. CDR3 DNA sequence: TGTGCCTGGGATCCCGGACAGGGCCTTACTCTGATGGCCAACGTCCTGACTTTC. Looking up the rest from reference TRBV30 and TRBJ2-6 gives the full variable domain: SQTIHQWPATLVQPVGSPLSLECTVEGTSNPNLYWYRQAAGRGLQLLFYSVGIGQISSEVPQNLSASRPQDRQFILSSKKLLLSDSGFYLCAWDPGQGLTLMANVLTFGAGSRLTVL.

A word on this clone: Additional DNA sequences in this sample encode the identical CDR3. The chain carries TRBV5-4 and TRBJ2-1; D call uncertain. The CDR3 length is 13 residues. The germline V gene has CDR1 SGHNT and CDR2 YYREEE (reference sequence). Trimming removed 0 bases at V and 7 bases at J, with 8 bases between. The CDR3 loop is CASSLVSANEQFF. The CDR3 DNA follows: TGTGCCAGCAGCTTGGTTTCGGCGAATGAGCAGTTCTTC.

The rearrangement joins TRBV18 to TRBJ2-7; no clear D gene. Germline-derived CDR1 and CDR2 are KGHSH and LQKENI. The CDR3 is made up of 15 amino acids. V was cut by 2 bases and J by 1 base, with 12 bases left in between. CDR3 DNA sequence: TGTGCCAGCTCACCAAAAGCGACTGATTCCTACGAGCAGTACTTC. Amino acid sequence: CASSPKATDSYEQYF.

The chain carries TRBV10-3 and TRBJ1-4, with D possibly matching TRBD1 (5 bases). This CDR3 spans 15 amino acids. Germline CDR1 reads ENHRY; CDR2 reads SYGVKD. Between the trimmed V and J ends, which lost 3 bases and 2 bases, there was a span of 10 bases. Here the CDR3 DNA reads TGTGCCATCAGTGATCCAGGGACTACTAATGAAAAACTGTTTTTT. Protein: CAISDPGTTNEKLFF.

For the CDR3, the DNA is TGTGCCAGCAGCTTAATAACAGGGGGCGAGGGGAACACTGAAGCTTTCTTT. Translated, it gives CASSLITGGEGNTEAFF. The chain combines TRBV7-9 with TRBJ1-1, with 9 bases matching TRBD1. Trimming cost V 2 bases and J 1 base; bases outside gene matches: 8. The length of the CDR3 is 17 residues. The germline CDR1 and CDR2 sequences are SEHNR and FQNEAQ (reference sequence).

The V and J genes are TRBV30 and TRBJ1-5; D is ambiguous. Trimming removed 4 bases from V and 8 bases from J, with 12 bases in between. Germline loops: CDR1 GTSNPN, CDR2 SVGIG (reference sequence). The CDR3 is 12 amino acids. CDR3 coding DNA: TGTGCCTGGATGGAGTTAGGTGAGCCCCAGCATTTT. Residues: CAWMELGEPQHF.

The CDR3 protein is CASTTQGVPGEKLFF. In DNA form, the CDR3 reads TGTGCCAGCACCACTCAAGGTGTCCCGGGGGAAAAACTGTTTTTT. The chain recombines TRBV2 with TRBJ1-4; unclear D gene. Germline CDR1 and CDR2: SNHLY and FYNNEI. The length of the CDR3 is 15 residues. V shed 7 bases and J shed 8 bases, with 20 bases lying between them.